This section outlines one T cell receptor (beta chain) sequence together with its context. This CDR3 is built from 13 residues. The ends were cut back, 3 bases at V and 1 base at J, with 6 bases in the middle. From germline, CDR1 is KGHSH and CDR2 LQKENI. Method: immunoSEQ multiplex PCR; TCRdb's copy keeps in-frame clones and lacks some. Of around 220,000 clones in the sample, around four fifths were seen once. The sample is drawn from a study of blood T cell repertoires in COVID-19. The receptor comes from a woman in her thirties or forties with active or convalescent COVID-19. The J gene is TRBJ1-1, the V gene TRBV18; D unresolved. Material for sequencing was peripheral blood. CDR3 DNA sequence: TGTGCCAGCTCACCTTCGGGGAACACTGAAGCTTTCTTT. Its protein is CASSPSGNTEAFF.